The 21 T cell receptor beta chains in this list originate from one sample, sequenced in a study of shared clonotypes between healthy human individuals. Sequencing was performed with immunoSEQ multiplex PCR; in TCRdb, only in-frame clones are kept and a portion is missing. The sample carries some 680,000 clones, around 73% recorded once. Sequencing was carried out using memory CD4+ T cells sorted from blood. The subset here: CD45RA-negative fraction. The source of these receptors is a woman aged 30 to 39 in good health.

V and J are TRBV5-1 and TRBJ2-7; 8 bases line up with TRBD1. The CDR3 sequence is 15 residues long. V trimming: 2 bases; J trimming: 2 bases; junction bases outside the gene matches: 6. CDR1 is SGHRS, CDR2 YFSETQ, per germline. The chain's CDR3 is CASSFRTGSAYEQYF. The CDR3 DNA sequence: TGCGCCAGCAGCTTTAGGACAGGGTCGGCCTACGAGCAGTACTTC. Drawing the rest from reference TRBV5-1 and TRBJ2-7, the complete variable domain is KAGVTQTPRYLIKTRGQQVTLSCSPISGHRSVSWYQQTPGQGLQFLFEYFSETQRNKGNFPGRFSGRQFSNSRSEMNVSTLELGDSALYLCASSFRTGSAYEQYFGPGTRLTVT.

The rearrangement links TRBV7-6 to TRBJ1-1, with D possibly being TRBD1 (5 bases). Germline V gene sequence: CDR1 SGHVS, CDR2 FNYEAQ. Trimming stripped 5 bases from V and 2 bases from J, with 18 bases between. There are 16 residues in the CDR3. CDR3 coding DNA: TGTGCCAGCAGCCCTGACCCGGGGGTCAGAAACACTGAAGCTTTCTTT. It codes for CASSPDPGVRNTEAFF.

The V gene is TRBV27, the J gene TRBJ2-7; TRBD1 aligns across 8 bases. CDR1 and CDR2 from the germline V gene are MNHEY and SMNVEV (reference sequence). The trim removed 5 bases at V and 3 bases at J, leaving 12 bases unmatched. The CDR3 has 16 amino acids. CDR3 bases: TGTGCCAGCAGTAAAAACTCAGGGGGCTCGTACTACGAGCAGTACTTC. Amino acids: CASSKNSGGSYYEQYF.

V is TRBV18 and J is TRBJ2-1; 7 bases line up with TRBD1. The germline CDR1 and CDR2 sequences are KGHSH and LQKENI. CDR3 size: 15 residues. After removal of 5 bases from V and 6 bases from J, the junction contained 10 bases not matched to a gene. CDR3 DNA: TGTGCCAGCTCAGCGCGACAGGGCGTGGCCAATGAGCAGTTCTTC. Translating gives CASSARQGVANEQFF.

The chain employs TRBV7-2 and TRBJ2-2; D may be TRBD2 (5 bases). Trimming left V 5 bases short and J 0 bases short, with 7 bases between. CDR1 SGHTA and CDR2 FQGNSA come from the germline V gene. There are 14 residues in the CDR3. CDR3 nucleotides: TGTGCCAGCAGCCCGCGGGCGAACACCGGGGAGCTGTTTTTT. Protein sequence: CASSPRANTGELFF. Complete variable domain (other parts from reference TRBV7-2 and TRBJ2-2): GAGVSQSPSNKVTEKGKDVELRCDPISGHTALYWYRQSLGQGLEFLIYFQGNSAPDKSGLPSDRFSAERTGGSVSTLTIQRTQQEDSAVYLCASSPRANTGELFFGEGSRLTVL.

The chain links TRBV18 to TRBJ1-5; D is possibly TRBD1 (5 bases). Germline V lookup: CDR1 KGHSH, CDR2 LQKENI. The CDR3 is 16 amino acids. V was shortened by 0 bases and J by 6 bases, with 15 bases between the two germline ends. The CDR3 is CASSPPVQQGIQPQHF. Here the CDR3 DNA reads TGTGCCAGCTCACCACCGGTGCAGCAGGGTATTCAGCCCCAGCATTTT.

CDR3 DNA: TGTGCCAGCAGTTTACTCGGTCGCGGGAGAGGCGGTGAGCAGTACTTC. It codes for CASSLLGRGRGGEQYF. This chain connects TRBV28 to TRBJ2-7; TRBD2 agrees at 7 bases. This CDR3 contains 16 residues. The V gene's germline CDR1 is MDHEN and CDR2 SYDVKM. Trimming cost V 2 bases and J 7 bases; bases outside gene matches: 14.

This clone has a single count. This chain connects TRBV5-1 to TRBJ2-7; D remains unclear. This CDR3 has 13 residues. Between the trimmed V and J ends, which lost 3 bases and 6 bases, there was a span of 13 bases. Germline assignment: CDR1 SGHRS and CDR2 YFSETQ. The CDR3 nucleotides read TGCGCCAGCAGCTCAACCTTAAGGGCCGAGCAGTACTTC. Translation gives CASSSTLRAEQYF.

This clone has ten or more counts. This CDR3 is also generated by other DNA sequences in the sample. The chain carries TRBV28 and TRBJ2-2; 11 bases agree with TRBD2. CDR1 MDHEN and CDR2 SYDVKM come from the germline V gene. The junction had 11 bases not matched to a gene; V was cut back by 6 bases and J by 8 bases. The length of the CDR3 is 16 residues. The CDR3 nucleotides read TGTGCCAGCAGGCCCACTAGCGGGAGACTGACGGGGGAGCTGTTTTTT. It codes for CASRPTSGRLTGELFF.

The chain joins TRBV6-4 to TRBJ1-2; D might be TRBD1 (5 bases). Germline CDR1 reads MRHNA; CDR2 reads SNTAGT. The CDR3 is made up of 16 amino acids. V gave up 2 bases and J gave up 6 bases, with 19 bases separating them. DNA for the CDR3: TGTGCCAGCAGTGACATTTCGCGCAGGGTAGCCCATGGCTACACCTTC. This sequence encodes CASSDISRRVAHGYTF.

The J gene is TRBJ1-1, the V gene TRBV28, with D tentatively TRBD1 (5 bases). CDR3 length equals 16 residues. CDR1 is MDHEN and CDR2 is SYDVKM in the germline V gene. Trimming removed 1 base from V and 0 bases from J, with 12 bases in between. CDR3 sequence (DNA): TGTGCCAGCAGTTTATTGGGTTGGGGGGTGAACACTGAAGCTTTCTTT. Its protein is CASSLLGWGVNTEAFF.

This clone came up a few times. This chain connects TRBV30 to TRBJ1-2, with D perhaps matching TRBD1 (6 bases). Trimming removed 0 bases at V and 8 bases at J, with 19 bases between. CDR3 length equals 15 residues. CDR1 is GTSNPN, CDR2 SVGIG, per germline (reference sequence). In nucleotides, the CDR3 is TGTGCCTGGAGTGTTGTTGGGGGGCGGGAAGGCGGCTACACCTTC. Its protein is CAWSVVGGREGGYTF.

The chain employs TRBV6-5 and TRBJ2-7, with D maybe TRBD1 (6 bases). CDR1 and CDR2 (germline): MNHEY, SVGAGI. The V end lost 5 bases, the J end lost 3 bases, and 11 bases lay between the germline ends. CDR3 length equals 13 residues. Here the CDR3 reads CASSLTGNYEQYF. The CDR3 DNA reads as TGTGCCAGCAGTCTAACAGGGAACTACGAGCAGTACTTC.

Details on this clone: The sample holds other DNA sequences that translate to the same CDR3. J is TRBJ2-1 and V is TRBV5-1; possible D gene TRBD2, 6 bases. The CDR3 runs 15 residues. Trimming pared 0 bases from V and 4 bases from J, leaving 11 bases between. Germline CDR1 reads SGHRS; CDR2 reads YFSETQ. The CDR3 region is CASSLDTSSYNEQFF. The CDR3 DNA reads as TGCGCCAGCAGCTTGGACACTAGCAGTTACAATGAGCAGTTCTTC.

A single count supports this clone. V gene TRBV7-9 combines with J gene TRBJ2-7, with D perhaps being TRBD1 or TRBD2 (6 bases each). Germline V lookup: CDR1 SEHNR, CDR2 FQNEAQ (reference sequence). V was clipped by 3 bases and J by 1 base, with 16 bases between them. This CDR3 spans 16 amino acids. CDR3 DNA: TGTGCCAGCAGCTTCCCCGGGGGCGCGGGGTCCTACGAGCAGTACTTC. Encoded protein: CASSFPGGAGSYEQYF.

The chain employs TRBV5-8 and TRBJ1-5; D uncertain. The CDR3 extends over 16 amino acids. The ends were cut back, 0 bases at V and 0 bases at J, with 10 bases in the middle. Germline V lookup: CDR1 SGHTS, CDR2 YDEGEE. The chain's CDR3 is CASSLEEGYSNQPQHF. The CDR3 DNA reads as TGTGCCAGCAGCTTGGAGGAAGGGTATAGCAATCAGCCCCAGCATTTT.

The V and J genes are TRBV2 and TRBJ1-4, with TRBD1 identical over 12 bases. V lost 6 bases and J lost 5; bases outside the gene matches: 4. The germline gives CDR1 SNHLY, CDR2 FYNNEI. This CDR3 has 15 amino acids. As DNA, the CDR3 is TGTGCCAGCAGGGGGACAGGGGGCAAGAATGAAAAACTGTTTTTT. Translation gives CASRGTGGKNEKLFF.

This chain connects TRBV6-5 to TRBJ2-7; 10 bases line up with TRBD1. The V and J ends lost 7 bases and 7 bases, in that order; junction bases with no gene match: 7. Germline V lookup: CDR1 MNHEY, CDR2 SVGAGI. The CDR3 covers 13 residues. The CDR3 spells CASTRQGASEQYF. CDR3 sequence (DNA): TGTGCCAGCACCCGACAGGGGGCGAGTGAGCAGTACTTC.

The chain employs TRBV29-1 and TRBJ1-1, with a weak D call TRBD1 (5 bases). The V gene lost 4 bases and the J gene lost 8 bases, with 11 bases spanning the gap. The CDR3 has 11 amino acids. Germline V CDR1 and CDR2: SQVTM, ANQGSEA. The chain's CDR3 is CSVGDGGEAFF. The CDR3 nucleotides are TGCAGCGTTGGGGACGGTGGGGAAGCTTTCTTT.

The rearrangement uses TRBV28 and TRBJ1-2; TRBD1 might be the D (5 bases). This CDR3 has 13 residues. Trimming left V 8 bases short and J 0 bases short, with 10 bases between. Germline values: CDR1 MDHEN, CDR2 SYDVKM. The CDR3 nucleotides read TGTGCCAGCGCGGCAGGGTCTAACTATGGCTACACCTTC. It translates to CASAAGSNYGYTF.

A few counts support this clone. The chain couples TRBV6-1 to TRBJ2-7; D is perhaps TRBD1 or TRBD2 (5 bases each). Germline V gene data show CDR1 as MNHNS and CDR2 as SASEGT. V lost 3 bases to trimming and J lost 3 bases, with 15 bases between them. This CDR3 region has 15 residues. The CDR3 here is CASSDPGTGNYEQYF. The CDR3 nucleotides read TGTGCCAGCAGTGACCCAGGGACGGGTAACTACGAGCAGTACTTC.